This is a list of T cell receptor beta chains from one sample in a study of patients and donors after allogeneic stem cell transplantation. Each CDR3 protein is one row after TCRdb ran MiXCR on the RT-PCR reads. The data show about 150,000 distinct CDR3 sequences, 30% to 45% seen once. The sequencing input was blood, either unsorted or a sorted T cell fraction (not recorded which). These receptors came from a human donor who was either an allogeneic HSCT recipient or a stem cell or donor lymphocyte infusion donor (not recorded which). It is not recorded whose cells these are; they may come from a transplant donor. CDR3s leave out the opening cysteine and the closing phenylalanine or tryptophan.

cdr3_aa	v_call	j_call
ATMKGMNTEAF	TRBV24-1	TRBJ1-1
ASSPGLAGVRETQY	TRBV28	TRBJ2-5
ASSSQDLIGGTEAF	TRBV7-9	TRBJ1-1
ASSPRDSVDEQY	TRBV9	TRBJ2-7
ASSRTRERGLV	TRBV12-3/TRBV12-4	TRBJ2-1
ASSASRASGSPLH	TRBV6-1	TRBJ1-6
ASSLGLVGAGGNTIY	TRBV9	TRBJ1-3
ASSLVVGSAYGYT	TRBV5-1	TRBJ1-2
ASSLGLAGKPMGDTQY	TRBV5-1	TRBJ2-3
ASSPRTEVSAEAF	TRBV9	TRBJ1-1
AIRGVNEKLF	TRBV10-3	TRBJ1-4
ASSAQGSSLYGYT	TRBV9	TRBJ1-2
SARGLAGGYNEQF	TRBV20-1	TRBJ2-1
ASSFWGDGNTIY	TRBV12-3/TRBV12-4	TRBJ1-3
ASSATSGHYNSPPH	TRBV9	TRBJ1-6
SARSLAGNTEAF	TRBV20-1	TRBJ1-1
ASSWGRSNTGELF	TRBV12-3/TRBV12-4	TRBJ2-2
ASRGTINEKLF	TRBV2	TRBJ1-4
ASSLGQDDGYT	TRBV5-6	TRBJ1-2
ATSDDRAHSYEQY	TRBV24-1	TRBJ2-7
SAAGTEARTGELF	TRBV20-1	TRBJ2-2
SALTGQGVMGNQPQH	TRBV20-1	TRBJ1-5
ASSFGGGSSWSYNEQF	TRBV12-3/TRBV12-4	TRBJ2-1
ATSDRAMGNTEAF	TRBV10-2	TRBJ1-1
ASSLVLGNTEAF	TRBV7-2	TRBJ1-1
AITGQSTDTQY	TRBV10-3	TRBJ2-3
ASSYLSGQVQPQH	TRBV6-2/TRBV6-3	TRBJ1-5
ASSQDSTLRDTPQPQH	TRBV3-1	TRBJ1-5
ASSRYSNQPQH	TRBV7-2	TRBJ1-5